What follows are 4 T cell receptor beta chains derived from one specimen sequenced in a study of response to subunit inactivated influenza vaccine. From the RT-PCR reads, TCRdb called clonotypes with MiXCR, one entry per CDR3 protein. Here the sample spans 150,000 to 200,000 distinct CDR3 sequences, about a tenth being singletons. The starting material was non-naive T cells sorted from PBMCs, obtained on the day of vaccination. Every receptor here comes from a man between 50 and 59 years old who received an inactivated influenza vaccine.

The table lists this clonotype with many counts. V and J are TRBV9 and TRBJ1-3, with D possibly matching TRBD1 (5 bases). The CDR3 contains 14 residues. Deletions cut 4 bases from V and 4 bases from J, with 12 bases between. CDR1 and CDR2 (germline): SGDLS, YYNGEE. CDR3 protein: CASSLGTGGNTIYF. The CDR3 DNA reads TGTGCCAGCAGCTTGGGGACTGGAGGAAACACCATATATTTT.

This clonotype was observed a single time. A clone one base away is much larger, so this may be a read error. The CDR3 DNA follows: TGCTGTGCCACCATAAGCGGGGGGCTTAGCACAGATACGCAGTATTTT. It is translated as CCATISGGLSTDTQYF. The chain uses TRBV20-1 and TRBJ2-3, with 9 bases matching TRBD2. The CDR3 extends over 16 amino acids. Germline assignment: CDR1 DFQATT and CDR2 SNEGSKA (reference sequence).

This clonotype was found many times. The rearrangement joins TRBV7-9 to TRBJ2-5; the match to TRBD1 covers 9 bases. The V gene's germline CDR1 is SEHNR and CDR2 FQNEAQ (reference sequence). Germline trimming cut 0 bases from V and 2 bases from J; bases unmatched to any gene: 1. This CDR3 has 15 residues. The CDR3, as DNA: TGTGCCAGCAGCTTAGCCGGGACAGGGCAAGAGACCCAGTACTTC. Protein product: CASSLAGTGQETQYF.

This clonotype was detected ten times or more. The rearrangement uses TRBV4-1 and TRBJ2-7, with 7 bases that match TRBD2. The CDR3 totals 15 residues. After removal of 5 bases from V and 9 bases from J, the junction contained 16 bases not matched to a gene. Germline assignment: CDR1 MGHRA and CDR2 YSYEKL. The CDR3 nucleotides are TGCGCCAGCAGCGTCAGCGGGGCCACTTCTCTAAGGCAGTACTTC. This translates into CASSVSGATSLRQYF.